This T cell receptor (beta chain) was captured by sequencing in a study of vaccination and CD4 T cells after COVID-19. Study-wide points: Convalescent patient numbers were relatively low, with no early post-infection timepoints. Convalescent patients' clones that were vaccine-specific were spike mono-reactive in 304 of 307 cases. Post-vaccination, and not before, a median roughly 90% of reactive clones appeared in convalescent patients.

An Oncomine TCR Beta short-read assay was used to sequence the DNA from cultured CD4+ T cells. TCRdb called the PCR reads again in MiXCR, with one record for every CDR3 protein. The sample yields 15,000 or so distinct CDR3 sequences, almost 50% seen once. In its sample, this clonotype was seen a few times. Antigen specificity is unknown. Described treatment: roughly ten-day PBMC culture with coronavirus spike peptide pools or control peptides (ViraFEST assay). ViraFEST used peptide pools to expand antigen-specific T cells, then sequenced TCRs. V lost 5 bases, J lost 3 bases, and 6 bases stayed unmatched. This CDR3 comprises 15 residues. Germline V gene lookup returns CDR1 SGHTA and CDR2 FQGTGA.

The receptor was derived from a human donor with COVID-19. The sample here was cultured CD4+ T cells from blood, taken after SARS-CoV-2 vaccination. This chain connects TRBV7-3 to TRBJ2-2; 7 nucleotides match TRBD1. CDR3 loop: CASSPMGQYTGELFF. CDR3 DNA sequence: TGTGCCAGCAGCCCTATGGGACAGTACACCGGGGAGCTGTTTTTT.